This T cell receptor beta chain is from a study of T cells in Graves' hyperthyroidism and ophthalmopathy (dated by TCRdb to about 2019). In the study overall: Peripheral blood was collected at initial diagnosis, before any treatment. To identify TCR V-J signatures that set the groups apart, the researchers used a discovery cohort of roughly 100 patients, made up of under 50 with Graves' ophthalmopathy and about 59 with stable Graves' hyperthyroidism. The approximately 100 discovery patients were randomly divided into training and test sets at a 7:3 ratio. After blood sampling, hyperthyroidism patients were treated with methimazole at a starting dose of 30 mg daily, and ophthalmopathy patients were treated with high-dose intravenous methylprednisolone. In addition, the study compared T-cell repertoires in thyroid tissue and in blood from about six Graves' hyperthyroidism patients. The paper describes TCR Vbeta CDR3 sequencing of 120 to 150 peripheral blood samples, made up of 43 ophthalmopathy patients, more than 70 hyperthyroidism patients and 17 progressor patients. Prospective prediction of ophthalmopathy was tested in an independent validation cohort of fewer than 20 hyperthyroidism patients and 15 to 17 patients who later progressed to ophthalmopathy. What the study reported, not specific to this receptor: No statistical method was used to fix the sample size in advance, and group allocation was not hidden from the investigators. Blood samples also contained most of the expanded thyroid clonotypes (frequency above 0.001), which suggests that blood repertoires may reflect thyroid immune responses. A 13 V-J signature model separated ophthalmopathy from stable hyperthyroidism, with about 90% sensitivity and about 81% specificity in cross-validation and 80%/75% in testing. In validation, the model predicted progression to ophthalmopathy a median of 6.5 months before onset, with 70% to 71% sensitivity and roughly 77% specificity.

V trim: 8 bases; J trim: 3 bases; unmatched bases: 3. CDR1 is given as PRHDT and CDR2 as FYEKMQ, both from the germline V gene (reference sequence). The CDR3 starts with the cysteine, ends with the phenylalanine, and has 13 residues. CDR3 DNA is the only sequence kept; it has 39 bases, read in frame from the first base. As regards this clonotype: No cognate antigen has been identified for it. Per-nucleotide qualities are absent, and no much larger clonotype sits a single base away.

The TCR beta CDR3 regions were amplified from RNA transcripts. For the first round of RT-PCR on the TCR CDR3, the HTBI primer set was used together with the Qiagen OneStep RT-PCR kit. The libraries were constructed in a second round of multiplex PCR and then size-selected and purified. Libraries were sequenced paired-end with 100 bp reads on an Illumina HiSeq2000. On the study's bioinformatics: SOAPnuke was used to process the raw data, removing reads that contained adapters or uncalled bases, had a mean Phred below 15, or lacked an exact match to the constant primer or identifier. High-quality paired reads were merged using COPE v1.2.5, and each unique nucleotide sequence was defined as a clonotype. MiTCR v1.1 was used to align the clonotypes against IMGT TRBV, TRBD and TRBJ reference segments. Analysis was restricted to V-J combinations with a frequency above 0.0001, which covered 99.2% of repertoires. The TCS score was defined as F50 (clonal expansion) divided by E x V (chaos), with BLOSUM62-based TCRdist calculated between CDR3 peptides within each V-J. Welch's t-statistics and random forest reduced approximately 520 V-J features to about 12, which were used in a naive Bayes classifier (R e1071). Thyroid-blood repertoire similarity was quantified with the Morisita-Horn index. The public reads were reanalyzed by TCRdb: fastp trimming at Q25, MiXCR alignment, in-frame beta chains only. Merged by CDR3 protein, the rows form single entries marked with the most common genes and DNA. TCRdb assigned the V and J calls; the authors' analysis was not used. Across this sample there are around 800,000 distinct CDR3 sequences, with approximately 40% seen only once. Around 10% of the sample is taken by the ten largest.

Stable Graves' hyperthyroidism was defined as the absence of progression to ophthalmopathy over 18 months of follow-up. Hyperthyroidism patients were newly diagnosed, had a disease duration of under 2 months, and were aged 18 to 65 years. Any patient with an uncontrolled infection, another autoimmune disease, pregnancy or lactation was excluded. Diagnoses were based on clinical symptoms, serum thyroxine and TRAb, thyroid ultrasound and orbital computed tomography. Ficoll-Paque density gradient centrifugation was used to isolate PBMCs from approximately 11 ml of fresh peripheral blood. Total RNA was extracted with Trizol reagent, and quality was checked on an Agilent 2100 Bioanalyzer.

The origin of this receptor is a man between 18 and 29 years old with Graves' hyperthyroidism. Recombination joined TRBV13 with TRBJ2-2; 7 bases in the junction line up with TRBD1. The sequencing input was blood. The encoded CDR3 is CASETGDTGELFF. At the DNA level, the sequence is TGTGCCAGCGAAACAGGGGACACCGGGGAGCTGTTTTTT.